The clone carrying this T cell receptor beta chain was seen a handful of times. Antigen: not known. The data stem from a study of CD8+ T cells in alopecia areata. cDNA serving as the sequencing template came from extracted, reverse transcribed RNA. Using immunoSEQ multiplex PCR, the repertoire was profiled, and TCRdb retains in-frame clones only, with some absent. The data show some 180,000 clones, with around 51% seen just once and 10% held by the top ten. Germline V gene data show CDR1 as SGHTA and CDR2 as FQGNSA. Trimming took 1 base from V and 2 from J, leaving 3 bases between them. CDR3 length: 14 amino acids. As to treatment: oral pan-JAK inhibitor, 5-10 mg twice daily. The study's findings and limits: Amid tofacitinib therapy, many expanded lesional clones stayed present in scalp and blood.

The sequenced sample was CD8+ T cells sorted from blood, obtained at roughly week 53, from a patient treated with tofacitinib. The TCR comes from a human donor with alopecia areata. The chain joins TRBV7-2 to TRBJ2-6; no definite D call. The CDR3 DNA follows: TGTGCCAGCAGCTTAGTGGCTGGGGCCAACGTCCTGACTTTC. This gives the protein CASSLVAGANVLTF.